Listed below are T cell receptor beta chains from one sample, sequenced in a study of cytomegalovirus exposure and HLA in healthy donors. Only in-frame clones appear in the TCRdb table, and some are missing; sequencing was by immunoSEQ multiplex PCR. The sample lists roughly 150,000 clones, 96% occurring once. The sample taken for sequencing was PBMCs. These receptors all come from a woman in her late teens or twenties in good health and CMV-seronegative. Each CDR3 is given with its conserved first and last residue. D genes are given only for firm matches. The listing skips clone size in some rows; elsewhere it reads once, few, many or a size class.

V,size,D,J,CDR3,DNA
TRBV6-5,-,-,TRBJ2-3,CASSYLSTGFGDTQYF,TGTGCCAGCAGTTACCTCTCCACCGGGTTTGGTGATACGCAGTATTTT
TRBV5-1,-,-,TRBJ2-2,CASSLLVEAGELFF,TGCGCCAGCAGCTTGTTGGTAGAAGCCGGGGAGCTGTTTTTT
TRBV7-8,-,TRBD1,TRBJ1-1,CASVQGDTEAFF,TGTGCCAGCGTCCAGGGGGACACTGAAGCTTTCTTT
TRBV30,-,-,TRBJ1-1,CAWIEGASPNTEAFF,TGTGCCTGGATTGAGGGTGCCTCGCCGAACACTGAAGCTTTCTTT
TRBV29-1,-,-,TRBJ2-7,CSVEGEGGSYEQYF,TGCAGCGTTGAAGGCGAAGGGGGCTCCTACGAGCAGTACTTC
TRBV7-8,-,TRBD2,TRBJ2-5,CASSLNQASGETQYF,TGTGCCAGCAGCTTAAACCAAGCTAGCGGAGAAACCCAGTACTTC
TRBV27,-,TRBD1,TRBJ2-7,CASSPDRGFLSSYEQYF,TGTGCCAGCAGCCCGGACAGGGGGTTCTTAAGCTCCTACGAGCAGTACTTC
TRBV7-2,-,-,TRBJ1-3,CASRQGGSGNTIYF,TGTGCCAGCAGGCAAGGAGGGTCTGGAAACACCATATATTTT
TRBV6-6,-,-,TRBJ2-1,CASRSTPGDNEQFF,TGTGCCAGCAGGTCGACACCGGGGGACAATGAGCAGTTCTTC
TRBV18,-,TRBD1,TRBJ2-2,CASSPPGQGNTGELFF,TGTGCCAGCTCACCACCGGGACAGGGAAACACCGGGGAGCTGTTTTTT
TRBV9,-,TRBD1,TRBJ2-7,CASSPRTGTEYEQYF,TGTGCCAGCAGCCCAAGGACAGGGACTGAGTACGAGCAGTACTTC
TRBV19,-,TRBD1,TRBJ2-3,CASSDPGQGTDTQYF,TGTGCCAGTAGTGATCCGGGACAGGGAACAGATACGCAGTATTTT
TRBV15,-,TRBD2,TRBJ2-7,CATSRGLAGGFEQYF,TGTGCCACCAGCAGAGGACTAGCGGGGGGCTTTGAGCAGTACTTC
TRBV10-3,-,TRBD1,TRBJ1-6,CAIRKAGTGNSPLHF,TGTGCCATCAGGAAAGCCGGGACAGGCAATTCACCCCTCCACTTT
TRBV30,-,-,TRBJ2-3,CAWSVSGDTQYF,TGTGCCTGGAGTGTAAGCGGAGATACGCAGTATTTT
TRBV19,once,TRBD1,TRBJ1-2,CASRDRVIYTF,TGTGCCAGTCGGGACAGGGTAATATACACCTTC
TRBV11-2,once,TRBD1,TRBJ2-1,CASSSPGQGADEQFF,TGTGCCAGCAGCTCCCCGGGACAGGGGGCTGATGAGCAGTTCTTC
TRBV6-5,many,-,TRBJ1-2,CASSYSIEGDYGYTF,TGTGCCAGCAGTTACTCGATCGAGGGGGACTATGGCTACACCTTC
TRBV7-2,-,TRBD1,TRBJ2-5,CASSPRTGEETQYF,TGTGCCAGCAGCCCACGGACAGGGGAAGAGACCCAGTACTTC